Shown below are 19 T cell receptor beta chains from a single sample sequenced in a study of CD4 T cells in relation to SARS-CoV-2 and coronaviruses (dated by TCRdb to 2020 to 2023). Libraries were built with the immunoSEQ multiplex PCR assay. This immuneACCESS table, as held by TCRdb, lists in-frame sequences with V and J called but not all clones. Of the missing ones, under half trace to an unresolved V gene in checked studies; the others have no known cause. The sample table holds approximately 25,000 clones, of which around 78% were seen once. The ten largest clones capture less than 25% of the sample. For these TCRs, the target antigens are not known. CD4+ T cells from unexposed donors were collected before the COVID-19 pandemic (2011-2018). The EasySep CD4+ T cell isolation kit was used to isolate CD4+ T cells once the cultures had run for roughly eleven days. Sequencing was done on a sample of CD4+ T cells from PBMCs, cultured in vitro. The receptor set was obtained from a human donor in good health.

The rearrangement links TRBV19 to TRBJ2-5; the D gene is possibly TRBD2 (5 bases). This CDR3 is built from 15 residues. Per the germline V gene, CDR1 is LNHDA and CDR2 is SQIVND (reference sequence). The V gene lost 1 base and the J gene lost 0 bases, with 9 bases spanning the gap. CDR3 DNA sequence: TGTGCCAGTAGTATAGGTCTAGCTTACCAAGAGACCCAGTACTTC. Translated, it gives CASSIGLAYQETQYF.

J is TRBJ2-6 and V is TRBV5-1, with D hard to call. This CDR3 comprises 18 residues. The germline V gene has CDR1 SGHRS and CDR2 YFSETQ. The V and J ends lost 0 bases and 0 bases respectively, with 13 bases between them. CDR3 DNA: TGCGCCAGCAGCTTGGGGCAGAGAATACGCTCTGGGGCCAACGTCCTGACTTTC. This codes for CASSLGQRIRSGANVLTF.

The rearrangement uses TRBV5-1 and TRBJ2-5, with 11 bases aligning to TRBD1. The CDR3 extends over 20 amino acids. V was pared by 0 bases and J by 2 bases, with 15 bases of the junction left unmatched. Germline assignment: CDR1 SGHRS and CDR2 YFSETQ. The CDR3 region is CASSLAHGQGAWGAQETQYF. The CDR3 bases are TGCGCCAGCAGCTTGGCCCATGGACAGGGGGCGTGGGGAGCGCAAGAGACCCAGTACTTC. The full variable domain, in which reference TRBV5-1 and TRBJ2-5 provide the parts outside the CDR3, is KAGVTQTPRYLIKTRGQQVTLSCSPISGHRSVSWYQQTPGQGLQFLFEYFSETQRNKGNFPGRFSGRQFSNSRSEMNVSTLELGDSALYLCASSLAHGQGAWGAQETQYFGPGTRLLVL.

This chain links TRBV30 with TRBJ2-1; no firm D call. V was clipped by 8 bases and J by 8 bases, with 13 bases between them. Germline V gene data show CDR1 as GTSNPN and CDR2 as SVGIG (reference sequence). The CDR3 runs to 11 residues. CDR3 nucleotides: TGTGCCGCCATGCTGCTGGATGAGCAGTTCTTC. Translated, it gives CAAMLLDEQFF.

Here the CDR3 DNA reads TGTGCCAGCAGTTACTCCGGCGTAGGAGACTACGAGCAGTACTTC. As protein: CASSYSGVGDYEQYF. This chain joins TRBV6-5 and TRBJ2-7; no definite D call. Per the germline V gene, CDR1 is MNHEY and CDR2 is SVGAGI. There are 15 residues in the CDR3. V lost 0 bases and J lost 3, with 12 bases in between.

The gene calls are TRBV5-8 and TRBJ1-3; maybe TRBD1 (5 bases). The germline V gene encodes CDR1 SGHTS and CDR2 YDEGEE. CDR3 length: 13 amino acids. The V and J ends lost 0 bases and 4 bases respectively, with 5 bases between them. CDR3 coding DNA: TGTGCCAGCAGCTTGGACAGGGGAAACACCATATATTTT. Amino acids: CASSLDRGNTIYF.

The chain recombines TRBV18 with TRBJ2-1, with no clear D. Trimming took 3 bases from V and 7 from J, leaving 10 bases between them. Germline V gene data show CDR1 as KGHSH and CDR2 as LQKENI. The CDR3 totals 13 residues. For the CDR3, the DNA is TGTGCCAGCTCACCGGGCTCCCGTAATGAGCAGTTCTTC. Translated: CASSPGSRNEQFF.

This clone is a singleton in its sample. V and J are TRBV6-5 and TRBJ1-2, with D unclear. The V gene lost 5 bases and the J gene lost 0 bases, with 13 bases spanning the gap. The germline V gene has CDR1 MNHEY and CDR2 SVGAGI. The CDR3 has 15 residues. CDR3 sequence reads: CASSPRTGANYGYTF. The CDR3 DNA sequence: TGTGCCAGCAGTCCCCGGACTGGTGCTAACTATGGCTACACCTTC.

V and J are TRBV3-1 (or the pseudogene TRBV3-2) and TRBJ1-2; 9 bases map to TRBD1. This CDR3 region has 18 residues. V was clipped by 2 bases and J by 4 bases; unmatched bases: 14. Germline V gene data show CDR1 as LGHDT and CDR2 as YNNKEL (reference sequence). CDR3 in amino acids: CASSQPPGQGGVGYGYTF. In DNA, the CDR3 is TGTGCCAGCAGCCAACCTCCGGGACAGGGTGGCGTCGGCTATGGCTACACCTTC.

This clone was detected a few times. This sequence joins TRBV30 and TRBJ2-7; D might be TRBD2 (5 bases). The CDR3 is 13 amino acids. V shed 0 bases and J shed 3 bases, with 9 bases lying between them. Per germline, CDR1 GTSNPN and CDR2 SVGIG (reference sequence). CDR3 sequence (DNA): TGTGCCTGGAGTGTAGGGAGTGGCTACGAGCAGTACTTC. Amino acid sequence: CAWSVGSGYEQYF.

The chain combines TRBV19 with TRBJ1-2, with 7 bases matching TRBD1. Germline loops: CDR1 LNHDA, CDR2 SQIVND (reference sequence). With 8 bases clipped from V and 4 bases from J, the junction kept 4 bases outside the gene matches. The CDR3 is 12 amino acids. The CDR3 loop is CASAGTVYGYTF. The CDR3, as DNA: TGTGCCAGTGCCGGGACAGTCTATGGCTACACCTTC.

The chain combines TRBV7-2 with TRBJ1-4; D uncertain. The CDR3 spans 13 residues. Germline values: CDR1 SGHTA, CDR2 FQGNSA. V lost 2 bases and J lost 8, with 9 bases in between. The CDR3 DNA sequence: TGTGCCAGCAGCTTACGGCTGACCGAAAAACTGTTTTTT. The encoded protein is CASSLRLTEKLFF.

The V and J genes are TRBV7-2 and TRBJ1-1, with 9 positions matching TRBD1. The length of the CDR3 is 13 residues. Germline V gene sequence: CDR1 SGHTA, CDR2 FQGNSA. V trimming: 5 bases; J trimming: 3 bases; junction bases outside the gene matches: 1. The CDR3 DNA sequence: TGTGCCAGCAGCCGACAGGGGGACACTGAAGCTTTCTTT. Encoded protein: CASSRQGDTEAFF.

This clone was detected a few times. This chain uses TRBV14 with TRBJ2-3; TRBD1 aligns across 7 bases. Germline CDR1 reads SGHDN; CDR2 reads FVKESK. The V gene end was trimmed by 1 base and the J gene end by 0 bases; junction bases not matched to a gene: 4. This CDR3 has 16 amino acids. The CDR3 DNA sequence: TGTGCCAGCAGCCAAGGACAGGGTGGGAGCACAGATACGCAGTATTTT. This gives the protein CASSQGQGGSTDTQYF.

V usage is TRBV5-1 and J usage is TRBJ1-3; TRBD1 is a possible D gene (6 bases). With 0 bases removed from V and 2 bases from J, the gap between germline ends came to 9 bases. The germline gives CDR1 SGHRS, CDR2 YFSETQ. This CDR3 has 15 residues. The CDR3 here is CASSLGEGAGNTIYF. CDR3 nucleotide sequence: TGCGCCAGCAGCTTGGGGGAGGGGGCTGGAAACACCATATATTTT. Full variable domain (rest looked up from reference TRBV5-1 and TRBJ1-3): KAGVTQTPRYLIKTRGQQVTLSCSPISGHRSVSWYQQTPGQGLQFLFEYFSETQRNKGNFPGRFSGRQFSNSRSEMNVSTLELGDSALYLCASSLGEGAGNTIYFGEGSWLTVV.

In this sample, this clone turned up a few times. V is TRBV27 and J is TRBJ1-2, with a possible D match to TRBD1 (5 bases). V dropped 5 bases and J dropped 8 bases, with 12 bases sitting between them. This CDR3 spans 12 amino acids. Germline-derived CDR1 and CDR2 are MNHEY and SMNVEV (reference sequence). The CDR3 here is CASSRDLGGYTF. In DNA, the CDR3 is TGTGCCAGCAGTCGGGACCTAGGGGGCTACACCTTC.

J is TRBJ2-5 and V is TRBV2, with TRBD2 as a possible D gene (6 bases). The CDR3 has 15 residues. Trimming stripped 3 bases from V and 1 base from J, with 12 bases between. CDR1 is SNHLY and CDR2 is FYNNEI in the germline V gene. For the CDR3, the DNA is TGTGCCAGCAGTGAGATGGGAGGAGCCCAAGAGACCCAGTACTTC. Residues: CASSEMGGAQETQYF.

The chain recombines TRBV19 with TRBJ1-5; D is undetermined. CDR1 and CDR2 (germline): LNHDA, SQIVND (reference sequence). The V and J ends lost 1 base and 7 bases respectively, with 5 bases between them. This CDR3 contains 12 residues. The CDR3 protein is CASSIGAQPQHF. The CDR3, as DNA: TGTGCCAGTAGTATAGGTGCACAGCCCCAGCATTTT.

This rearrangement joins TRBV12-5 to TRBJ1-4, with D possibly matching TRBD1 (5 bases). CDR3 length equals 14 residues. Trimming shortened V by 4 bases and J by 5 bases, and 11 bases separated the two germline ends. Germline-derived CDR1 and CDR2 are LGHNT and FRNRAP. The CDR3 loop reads CASGSDRRNEKLFF. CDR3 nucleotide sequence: TGTGCTAGTGGTTCCGACAGAAGGAATGAAAAACTGTTTTTT.